Presented here are 3 T cell receptor beta chains from one specimen sequenced in a study of blood T cell repertoires in COVID-19. Data came from immunoSEQ multiplex PCR; TCRdb stores just in-frame clones and leaves some out. Altogether a few hundred thousand clones are present, around 86% being singletons, with the ten largest covering roughly 12%. Sequences were obtained from peripheral blood. Receptors originate from a man older than 75 with acute or convalescent COVID-19.

In DNA form, the CDR3 reads TGTGCCACCTCGACCGAGACAGGCCTCTATGGCTACACCTTC. Residues: CATSTETGLYGYTF. V gene TRBV5-4 combines with J gene TRBJ1-2; TRBD1 might be the D (6 bases). CDR3 length: 14 amino acids. Per the germline V gene, CDR1 is SGHNT and CDR2 is YYREEE (reference sequence). Trimming pared 9 bases from V and 4 bases from J, leaving 19 bases between.

The V gene is TRBV19, the J gene TRBJ2-2, with TRBD2 identical over 10 bases. Per germline, CDR1 LNHDA and CDR2 SQIVND (reference sequence). The ends lost 5 bases at V and 2 bases at J; junction bases unmatched: 5. This CDR3 spans 16 amino acids. The CDR3 spells CASSVRTSGNTGELFF. For the CDR3, the DNA is TGTGCCAGTAGTGTCCGGACTAGCGGTAACACCGGGGAGCTGTTTTTT.

This chain links TRBV5-6 with TRBJ1-3; D is perhaps TRBD1 (5 bases). This CDR3 is 17 amino acids long. Germline CDR1 reads SGHDT; CDR2 reads YYEEEE. V was clipped by 4 bases and J by 6 bases, with 23 bases between them. Written as DNA, the CDR3 is TGTGCCAGCAGCCCGAGAGGGCCCTCCGGGGGGAAAAACACCATATATTTT. It yields the protein CASSPRGPSGGKNTIYF.